Given below is one T cell receptor (beta chain) in context. Its antigen remains unidentified. The germline V gene has CDR1 SGHRS and CDR2 YFSETQ. V was pared by 0 bases and J by 3 bases, with 6 bases of the junction left unmatched. The length of the CDR3 is 15 residues. Assay used: immunoSEQ multiplex PCR; TCRdb lists only in-frame clones, some missing. The sample includes 1,800 or so clones, 90% seen only once; the top ten take roughly 4.1%. The data derive from a study of brain metastases from non-small cell lung cancer. Findings of the study overall: Expanded T-cell clones appeared in around 58% of brain metastases over primaries. TCR repertoires overlapped largely between brain metastases and matched primaries. T-cell infiltration was lower in brain metastases than primaries (P < 0.001).

V gene TRBV5-1 combines with J gene TRBJ2-7; 7 nucleotides agree with TRBD2. Sequencing used tissue from a brain metastasis. This receptor was identified in a donor aged 40 or over with non-small cell lung cancer. The CDR3 loop reads CASSLGLAENYEQYV. CDR3 coding DNA: TGCGCCAGCAGCTTGGGGCTAGCGGAGAACTACGAGCAGTACGTC.